This T cell receptor beta chain is from a study of shared clonotypes between healthy human individuals. Repertoires were generated with immunoSEQ multiplex PCR, while TCRdb's copy carries only in-frame clones and drops some. The sample records 180,000 or so clones, approximately 95% being singletons. V gave up 2 bases and J gave up 6 bases, with 14 bases separating them. Germline V lookup: CDR1 SGHVS, CDR2 FQNEAQ. This CDR3 is built from 14 residues. Specimen: naive CD4+ T cells sorted from blood. Subset in this sample: CD45RA+ positively selected. The TCR was taken from a woman in her 30s in good health. The rearrangement uses TRBV7-8 and TRBJ2-7; D not resolved. In nucleotides, the CDR3 is TGTGCCAGCAGCTTACTGTTCGAGCCCCGCGAGCAGTACTTC. Translating it yields CASSLLFEPREQYF.